Given below is one TCR beta chain in context. TCRdb re-called the 5' RACE reads and catalogs CDR3 proteins one per entry, DNA excluded. This repertoire includes about 390,000 distinct CDR3 sequences. The sample belongs to a study of T cells expressing NK-cell markers. This CDR3 has 15 amino acids. CDR1 and CDR2 (germline): MNHEY, SMNVEV (reference sequence). The chain joins TRBV27 to TRBJ2-4; TCRdb's D call of TRBD1 is untestable without DNA. This receptor was taken from a woman between 50 and 59 years old in good health. Sequenced input: blood T cells: a sorted CD56 or NKG2C T cell subset, CD4+ or CD8+ T cells, or bulk PBMC T cells (not recorded which). CDR3 sequence reads: CASSLYPGKDTIQYF.